This passage covers 23 T cell receptor beta chains from one sample sequenced in a study of blood T cell repertoires in COVID-19. Profiling relied on immunoSEQ multiplex PCR, and the TCRdb table lists in-frame clones only, not all of them. The data contain 160,000 or so clones, over 85% of them singletons. Sequenced sample: peripheral blood. All receptors derive from a woman aged 55-70 years with COVID-19, enrolled during active disease.

The CDR3 DNA is TGTGCCAGCAGCGAGGACAGGGCCAGTCTTGGGGGCTACACCTTC. Translation: CASSEDRASLGGYTF. This chain links TRBV9 with TRBJ1-2; 8 nucleotides agree with TRBD1. V shed 3 bases and J 8 bases; nucleotides not matched to a gene: 12. The CDR3 consists of 15 residues. From germline, CDR1 is SGDLS and CDR2 YYNGEE.

The CDR3 bases are TGTGCCATCAGTGAACAAGGACAGACCAATGAGCAGTTCTTC. Translating it yields CAISEQGQTNEQFF. The V and J genes are TRBV10-3 and TRBJ2-1, with TRBD1 as a possible D gene (6 bases). This CDR3 has 14 residues. Germline V gene sequence: CDR1 ENHRY, CDR2 SYGVKD. Trimming left V 3 bases short and J 6 bases short, with 12 bases between.

The CDR3 protein is CASSQEAVDTLSGYTF. CDR3 sequence (DNA): TGCGCCAGCAGCCAAGAGGCGGTGGACACCCTCTCGGGCTACACCTTC. The V and J genes are TRBV4-3 and TRBJ1-2, with a weak D call TRBD1 (5 bases). V lost 0 bases, J lost 8 bases, and 19 bases lay in between. This CDR3 is built from 16 residues. The germline gives CDR1 LGHNA, CDR2 YSLEER.

DNA of the CDR3: TGTGCCAGCAGCGTAGAACGGGAGGAATCTGGAAACACCATATATTTT. Its translation is CASSVEREESGNTIYF. The chain has TRBV9 and TRBJ1-3; D gene uncertain. In germline, CDR1 is SGDLS, CDR2 YYNGEE. The CDR3 is 16 residues long. Trimming cost V 0 bases and J 1 base, with 11 bases left between them.

About this clone itself: The same CDR3 arises from other DNA sequences in this sample as well. The chain carries TRBV19 and TRBJ2-5; D is possibly TRBD1 (5 bases). V lost 1 base and J lost 1, with 7 bases in between. The CDR3 extends over 14 amino acids. The germline V gene encodes CDR1 LNHDA and CDR2 SQIVND (reference sequence). The CDR3 nucleotides read TGTGCCAGTAGTATAGGGGGCAGCCAAGAGACCCAGTACTTC. Its protein is CASSIGGSQETQYF.

This clone was picked up a small number of times. The chain recombines TRBV7-6 with TRBJ1-3, with D hard to call. The CDR3 is 16 amino acids. Germline V lookup: CDR1 SGHVS, CDR2 FNYEAQ. The V end was cut by 4 bases, the J end by 0 bases, with 13 bases between. The CDR3 sequence: CASSSPMADSGNTIYF. The CDR3 DNA is TGTGCCAGCAGCTCTCCAATGGCGGACTCTGGAAACACCATATATTTT.

The chain combines TRBV27 with TRBJ1-5, with D hard to call. CDR1 MNHEY and CDR2 SMNVEV come from the germline V gene (reference sequence). The CDR3 spans 14 residues. The ends were cut back, 3 bases at V and 3 bases at J, with 9 bases in the middle. The CDR3 DNA follows: TGTGCCAGCAGTTTTGGTGGGCTCAATCAGCCCCAGCATTTT. It yields the protein CASSFGGLNQPQHF.

The chain joins TRBV12-3 or TRBV12-4 to TRBJ1-2; no clear D gene. CDR3 length: 12 amino acids. V lost 4 bases, J lost 2 bases, and 5 bases lay in between. The CDR3 loop is CASSSVNYGYTF. CDR3 in DNA: TGTGCCAGCAGTTCTGTGAACTATGGCTACACCTTC.

In this sample, this clone turned up once. The rearrangement uses TRBV6-1 and TRBJ2-7; D gene ambiguous. The germline gives CDR1 MNHNS, CDR2 SASEGT. The CDR3 is made up of 13 amino acids. The V gene lost 1 base and the J gene lost 3 bases, with 7 bases spanning the gap. The CDR3 sequence is CASSEGGSYEQYF. CDR3 DNA: TGTGCCAGCAGTGAAGGAGGCAGCTACGAGCAGTACTTC.

The chain recombines TRBV4-1 with TRBJ1-2; D ambiguous. V lost 0 bases, J lost 0 bases, and 8 bases lay in between. Germline-derived CDR1 and CDR2 are MGHRA and YSYEKL. The CDR3 contains 15 residues. CDR3 in amino acids: CASSQESSTNYGYTF. The CDR3 DNA follows: TGCGCCAGCAGCCAAGAATCATCTACTAACTATGGCTACACCTTC.

CDR3 coding DNA: TGTGCCAGTAGTATAAGGGCGGGGGGGAAACAGCCCCAGCATTTT. Translated, it gives CASSIRAGGKQPQHF. J is TRBJ1-5 and V is TRBV19; tentative D call: TRBD1 (5 bases). CDR1 and CDR2 from the germline V gene are LNHDA and SQIVND (reference sequence). The V and J ends lost 2 bases and 7 bases respectively, with 15 bases between them. This CDR3 comprises 15 residues. The whole variable domain, remainder taken from reference TRBV19 and TRBJ1-5, is DGGITQSPKYLFRKEGQNVTLSCEQNLNHDAMYWYRQDPGQGLRLIYYSQIVNDFQKGDIAEGYSVSREKKESFPLTVTSAQKNPTAFYLCASSIRAGGKQPQHFGDGTRLSIL.

The chain has TRBV4-1 and TRBJ1-5; D might be TRBD1 (6 bases). Germline V gene data show CDR1 as MGHRA and CDR2 as YSYEKL. V shed 1 base and J shed 5 bases, with 9 bases lying between them. The CDR3 extends over 14 amino acids. This CDR3 reads CASSQARGDQPQHF. The DNA of the CDR3 is TGCGCCAGCAGCCAAGCCAGGGGTGATCAGCCCCAGCATTTT.

The J gene is TRBJ2-2, the V gene TRBV7-2; perhaps TRBD1 as D (6 bases). V shed 1 base and J shed 1 base, with 13 bases lying between them. Germline V gene sequence: CDR1 SGHTA, CDR2 FQGNSA. This CDR3 is built from 17 residues. The CDR3 coding sequence is TGTGCCAGCAGCTTAGGGTCGACAGGCCTGAACACCGGGGAGCTGTTTTTT. Its protein is CASSLGSTGLNTGELFF. The full variable domain, its missing parts supplied by reference TRBV7-2 and TRBJ2-2, is GAGVSQSPSNKVTEKGKDVELRCDPISGHTALYWYRQSLGQGLEFLIYFQGNSAPDKSGLPSDRFSAERTGGSVSTLTIQRTQQEDSAVYLCASSLGSTGLNTGELFFGEGSRLTVL.

This chain links TRBV6-1 with TRBJ2-7; D is possibly TRBD1 (6 bases). The length of the CDR3 is 13 residues. The germline gives CDR1 MNHNS, CDR2 SASEGT. The germline V and J ends were trimmed by 3 bases and 4 bases, with 10 bases remaining between them. The CDR3: CASSDWTDYEQYF. CDR3 nucleotides: TGTGCCAGCAGTGATTGGACAGATTACGAGCAGTACTTC.

V is TRBV20-1 and J is TRBJ1-3; D is unresolved. Germline CDR1 reads DFQATT; CDR2 reads SNEGSKA (reference sequence). Deletions cut 1 base from V and 7 bases from J, with 5 bases between. There are 11 residues in the CDR3. The CDR3 region is CSARVLNTIYF. The CDR3 bases are TGCAGTGCTAGAGTTCTGAACACCATATATTTT.

Written as DNA, the CDR3 is TGTGCCTGTTGGACAATTGAAGCTTTCTTT. This gives the protein CACWTIEAFF. This chain links TRBV30 with TRBJ1-1; perhaps TRBD1 as D (5 bases). The CDR3 is made up of 10 amino acids. Trimming took 6 bases from V and 7 from J, leaving 9 bases between them. From germline, CDR1 is GTSNPN and CDR2 SVGIG (reference sequence).

This chain uses TRBV13 with TRBJ1-2, with 8 bases identical to TRBD1. Germline assignment: CDR1 PRHDT and CDR2 FYEKMQ (reference sequence). The length of the CDR3 is 15 residues. V shed 1 base and J 3 bases; nucleotides not matched to a gene: 4. The CDR3 DNA sequence: TGTGCCAGCAGCTTAGCGGCAGGGGGCCACTATGGCTACACCTTC. Its protein is CASSLAAGGHYGYTF.

This chain links TRBV6-2 or TRBV6-3 with TRBJ1-4, with D perhaps TRBD1 (6 bases). The CDR3 length is 15 residues. The germline gives CDR1 MNHEY, CDR2 SVGEGT. V gave up 4 bases and J gave up 2 bases, with 11 bases separating them. This CDR3 is CASSLGGQTNEKLFF. The CDR3 DNA reads TGTGCCAGCAGTTTAGGCGGACAGACTAATGAAAAACTGTTTTTT.

V is TRBV5-1 and J is TRBJ2-1; 10 bases map to TRBD1. Per germline, CDR1 SGHRS and CDR2 YFSETQ. There are 15 residues in the CDR3. V shed 4 bases, J shed 1 base, and the junction held 2 bases outside the gene matches. The CDR3 nucleotides read TGCGCCAGCAGCGCGGGACAGGGGTCCTACAATGAGCAGTTCTTC. Encoded protein: CASSAGQGSYNEQFF. The full variable domain, completed using reference TRBV5-1 and TRBJ2-1, is KAGVTQTPRYLIKTRGQQVTLSCSPISGHRSVSWYQQTPGQGLQFLFEYFSETQRNKGNFPGRFSGRQFSNSRSEMNVSTLELGDSALYLCASSAGQGSYNEQFFGPGTRLTVL.

In DNA, the CDR3 is TGCGCCAGCAGCCAAGGTTCTTGGGGCGTGAACACTGAAGCTTTCTTT. Translation: CASSQGSWGVNTEAFF. The chain has TRBV4-3 and TRBJ1-1; weak D call: TRBD1 (5 bases). Trimming shortened V by 1 base and J by 0 bases, and 12 bases separated the two germline ends. The germline V gene has CDR1 LGHNA and CDR2 YSLEER. This CDR3 is built from 16 residues.

This chain links TRBV29-1 with TRBJ2-2, with TRBD1 matching 7 bases. The V gene end was trimmed by 7 bases and the J gene end by 3 bases; junction bases not matched to a gene: 5. Germline assignment: CDR1 SQVTM and CDR2 ANQGSEA. The length of the CDR3 is 13 residues. CDR3 DNA sequence: TGCAGCGCCATCAGGGGGTACACCGGGGAGCTGTTTTTT. Amino acids: CSAIRGYTGELFF.

This sequence joins TRBV27 and TRBJ1-6, with a tentative D call TRBD1 (6 bases). The length of the CDR3 is 20 residues. The germline V gene has CDR1 MNHEY and CDR2 SMNVEV (reference sequence). Trimming took 5 bases from V and 0 from J, leaving 23 bases between them. CDR3 coding DNA: TGTGCCAGCAGTCCGCTCTTCGAGGGGGGGCCAAGCTCCTATAATTCACCCCTCCACTTT. Amino acids: CASSPLFEGGPSSYNSPLHF.

V usage is TRBV27 and J usage is TRBJ2-7, with TRBD1 matching 7 bases. Losses at the gene ends were 8 bases for V and 3 bases for J; bases not matched to a gene: 16. Germline loops: CDR1 MNHEY, CDR2 SMNVEV (reference sequence). This CDR3 is 16 amino acids long. CDR3 region: CASSGGDQGNRYEQYF. The CDR3 DNA follows: TGTGCCAGCTCAGGGGGAGATCAGGGCAACCGCTACGAGCAGTACTTC.